One sample yielded the 18 T cell receptor beta chains listed below, sequenced in a study of T-cell reconstitution after alpha-beta-depleted transplantation in children. Preparation of the TCRbeta library was carried out with unique molecular identifiers. TCRdb ran MiXCR on the PCR reads and lists one entry per CDR3 protein. This sample has roughly 500,000 distinct CDR3 sequences, with 12% found just once. The input for sequencing was PBMCs from the stem cell graft donor, taken from the stem cell graft. These receptors were taken from a human donor who donated a stem cell graft to a child with combined immunodeficiency.

This clonotype has ten or more counts. V and J are TRBV4-2 and TRBJ2-2; D may correspond to TRBD1 or TRBD2 (5 bases each). CDR3 size: 14 residues. The V end was cut by 2 bases, the J end by 6 bases, with 10 bases between. Germline lookup yields CDR1 LGHNA and CDR2 YNFKEQ. The CDR3 protein is CASSQPGAAGELFF. The DNA for the CDR3 is TGTGCCAGCAGCCAACCCGGGGCCGCCGGGGAGCTGTTTTTT.

This clonotype was observed many times. The rearrangement uses TRBV9 and TRBJ2-7; D gene uncertain. Trimming left V 3 bases short and J 6 bases short, with 7 bases between. The CDR3 covers 11 residues. Germline V CDR1 and CDR2: SGDLS, YYNGEE. CDR3 sequence: CASSENGEQYF. As DNA, the CDR3 is TGTGCCAGCAGCGAGAACGGCGAGCAGTACTTC.

The chain links TRBV25-1 to TRBJ2-1; D remains ambiguous. The CDR3 is 19 amino acids. The germline V gene encodes CDR1 MGHDK and CDR2 SYGVNS. V lost 0 bases and J 0 bases, leaving 18 bases between the germline ends. In DNA form, the CDR3 reads TGTGCCAGCAGTGAATATAGGTCGGGCCATGGGAACTCCTACAATGAGCAGTTCTTC. Protein: CASSEYRSGHGNSYNEQFF. Variable domain in full (rest from reference TRBV25-1 and TRBJ2-1): EADIYQTPRYLVIGTGKKITLECSQTMGHDKMYWYQQDPGMELHLIHYSYGVNSTEKGDLSSESTVSRIRTEHFPLTLESARPSHTSQYLCASSEYRSGHGNSYNEQFFGPGTRLTVL.

The V call is TRBV7-9, the J call TRBJ1-1, with D perhaps TRBD1 (5 bases). This CDR3 comprises 13 residues. V was shortened by 5 bases and J by 2 bases, with 9 bases between the two germline ends. CDR1 is SEHNR and CDR2 is FQNEAQ in the germline V gene (reference sequence). The CDR3 sequence is CASSDRGNTEAFF. Here the CDR3 DNA reads TGTGCCAGCAGCGATCGGGGCAACACTGAAGCTTTCTTT.

This clonotype was found many times. In nucleotides, the CDR3 is TGTGCCAGCACCCCATTCATATCAGGGGGAGCCGAATACGAGCAGTACTTC. As protein: CASTPFISGGAEYEQYF. V usage is TRBV12-3 or TRBV12-4 and J usage is TRBJ2-7; the match to TRBD1 covers 7 bases. This CDR3 region has 17 residues. Unmatched junction bases numbered 19, after V lost 7 bases and J lost 4 bases.

The rearrangement joins TRBV7-9 to TRBJ2-7; D is ambiguous. V lost 0 bases and J lost 5, with 14 bases in between. This CDR3 spans 15 amino acids. The germline CDR1 and CDR2 sequences are SEHNR and FQNEAQ (reference sequence). CDR3 sequence (DNA): TGTGCCAGCAGCTTAGCGCTCGCACAGACGGACGAGCAGTACTTC. This encodes CASSLALAQTDEQYF.

The chain couples TRBV11-2 to TRBJ2-3, with 8 positions matching TRBD2. V trimming: 0 bases; J trimming: 2 bases; junction bases outside the gene matches: 7. This CDR3 contains 17 residues. The germline V gene encodes CDR1 SGHAT and CDR2 FQNNGV. CDR3 amino acids: CASSLDRLAGYTDTQYF. CDR3 coding DNA: TGTGCCAGCAGCTTAGATCGCCTAGCGGGTTACACAGATACGCAGTATTTT.

As to this clonotype: This may come from a read error, since a much larger clone is one base off. The chain employs TRBV7-2 and TRBJ1-1; no firm D call. This CDR3 contains 13 residues. V lost 3 bases, J lost 1 base, and 6 bases lay in between. Germline CDR1 SGHTA, CDR2 FQGNSA. The CDR3 spells CASSFSENTEAFF. In DNA, the CDR3 is TGTGCCAGCAGCTTCTCGGAGAACACTGAAGCTTTCTTT.

The genes are TRBV12-3 or TRBV12-4 and TRBJ1-5; 8 bases agree with TRBD1. The CDR3 has 15 residues. Trimming cost V 6 bases and J 7 bases; bases outside gene matches: 11. The CDR3 spells CASRPAQGAGQPQHF. For the CDR3, the DNA is TGTGCCAGCAGACCCGCTCAGGGGGCAGGGCAGCCCCAGCATTTT.

This chain joins TRBV12-3 or TRBV12-4 and TRBJ1-5, with unresolved D. The ends were cut back, 9 bases at V and 5 bases at J, with 11 bases in the middle. This CDR3 comprises 12 residues. In nucleotides, the CDR3 is TGTGCCAGTAGACCCGGGGATCAGCCCCAGCATTTT. This translates into CASRPGDQPQHF.

The table lists this clonotype with a few counts. The V and J genes are TRBV20-1 and TRBJ2-3; 11 positions agree with TRBD2. CDR3 length: 14 residues. The V gene end was trimmed by 5 bases and the J gene end by 4 bases; junction bases not matched to a gene: 5. The germline CDR1 and CDR2 sequences are DFQATT and SNEGSKA (reference sequence). The DNA of the CDR3 is TGCAGTGCTCCACTAGCGGGAGCGGCAGATACGCAGTATTTT. Translated, it gives CSAPLAGAADTQYF.

V and J are TRBV11-2 and TRBJ2-1, with D possibly matching TRBD2 (6 bases). The V gene lost 5 bases and the J gene lost 6 bases, with 14 bases spanning the gap. Germline V gene sequence: CDR1 SGHAT, CDR2 FQNNGV. This CDR3 is 14 amino acids long. CDR3: CASSPGWRGNEQFF. The CDR3 DNA reads TGTGCCAGCAGCCCCGGGTGGAGGGGCAATGAGCAGTTCTTC. The full variable domain, rest sourced from reference TRBV11-2 and TRBJ2-1, is EAGVAQSPRYKIIEKRQSVAFWCNPISGHATLYWYQQILGQGPKLLIQFQNNGVVDDSQLPKDRFSAERLKGVDSTLKIQPAKLEDSAVYLCASSPGWRGNEQFFGPGTRLTVL.

This clonotype was detected ten times or more. This chain uses TRBV7-2 with TRBJ2-1, with 8 bases fitting TRBD1. There are 16 residues in the CDR3. Per germline, CDR1 SGHTA and CDR2 FQGNSA. J gave up 4 bases and V 5 bases, and 10 bases lay outside the gene matches. In nucleotides, the CDR3 is TGTGCCAGCAGCGGGGTAGGGCAGGGGGCTTACAATGAGCAGTTCTTC. Its translation: CASSGVGQGAYNEQFF.

There are a few counts of this clonotype. CDR3 sequence (DNA): TGCAGTGCTTCAGCGGGGGGGGCAGAGACCCAGTACTTC. It codes for CSASAGGAETQYF. The chain uses TRBV20-1 and TRBJ2-5, with 10 bases that match TRBD2. The J segment lost 4 bases and the V segment lost 5 bases, leaving 4 bases of the junction unmatched. The CDR3 sequence is 13 residues long. Per the germline V gene, CDR1 is DFQATT and CDR2 is SNEGSKA (reference sequence).

The chain recombines TRBV5-5 with TRBJ2-7, with 9 bases identical to TRBD1. This CDR3 is built from 15 residues. Unmatched junction bases numbered 7, after V lost 2 bases and J lost 4 bases. The V gene's germline CDR1 is SGHKS and CDR2 YYEKEE (reference sequence). This CDR3 reads CASSFRDRVTYEQYF. The DNA for the CDR3 is TGTGCCAGCAGCTTCCGGGACAGGGTTACTTACGAGCAGTACTTC.

The sample holds many counts of this clonotype. The rearrangement joins TRBV5-1 to TRBJ2-1, with D unresolved. Germline CDR1 reads SGHRS; CDR2 reads YFSETQ. This CDR3 has 13 amino acids. Between the trimmed V and J ends, which lost 1 base and 6 bases, there was a span of 8 bases. CDR3 sequence reads: CASSLNSRNEQFF. The CDR3 bases are TGCGCCAGCAGCTTGAACAGCCGCAATGAGCAGTTCTTC.

The chain couples TRBV4-1 to TRBJ2-1, with TRBD2 matching 13 bases. Germline V lookup: CDR1 MGHRA, CDR2 YSYEKL. After removal of 5 bases from V and 3 bases from J, the junction contained 4 bases not matched to a gene. The length of the CDR3 is 16 residues. Here the CDR3 reads CASSFGLAGVYNEQFF. The CDR3 DNA reads as TGCGCCAGCAGCTTTGGACTAGCGGGAGTCTACAATGAGCAGTTCTTC.

The V and J genes are TRBV5-6 and TRBJ2-5, with a weak D call TRBD2 (7 bases). The V end lost 0 bases, the J end lost 4 bases, and 16 bases lay between the germline ends. CDR1 SGHDT and CDR2 YYEEEE come from the germline V gene. This CDR3 has 16 residues. The CDR3 protein is CASSLEVGGAGETQYF. The CDR3 region has the DNA TGTGCCAGCAGCTTGGAAGTGGGGGGGGCGGGAGAGACCCAGTACTTC.